This T cell receptor (beta chain) stems from a study of T cell changes during pregnancy in multiple sclerosis. V was trimmed by 1 base and J by 0 bases, leaving 10 bases between them. Germline V gene data show CDR1 as SGHTA and CDR2 as FQGNSA. There are 16 residues in the CDR3. Sequencing was performed with immunoSEQ multiplex PCR; in TCRdb, only in-frame clones are kept and a portion is missing. The sample consists of about 79,000 clones, around 90% of them appearing once. This clone has a single count. This chain connects TRBV7-2 to TRBJ1-3; D ambiguous. This specimen was CD4+ T cells from peripheral blood mononuclear cells, taken in the second trimester of pregnancy. The sequence derives from a female donor with multiple sclerosis, enrolled in a pregnancy study. For the CDR3, the DNA is TGTGCCAGCAGCTTAGGAGGCATGGGCTCTGGAAACACCATATATTTT. It yields the protein CASSLGGMGSGNTIYF. The full variable domain, with the rest looked up from reference TRBV7-2 and TRBJ1-3, is GAGVSQSPSNKVTEKGKDVELRCDPISGHTALYWYRQSLGQGLEFLIYFQGNSAPDKSGLPSDRFSAERTGGSVSTLTIQRTQQEDSAVYLCASSLGGMGSGNTIYFGEGSWLTVV.